The present TCR beta chain was sequenced within a study of T cell clonotyping in hematopoietic cell transplantation. The time point was: recipient sample about 28 days before transplant, after cytoreduction. Generated by immunoSEQ multiplex PCR, the TCRdb table keeps only in-frame clones and is missing some. The sample gives about 47,000 clones, around 80% of which show up once; 5% to 6.5% is in the top ten. The CDR3 contains 20 residues. Losses at the gene ends were 1 base for V and 5 bases for J; bases not matched to a gene: 23. CDR1 GTSNPN and CDR2 SVGIG come from the germline V gene (reference sequence).

The chain links TRBV30 to TRBJ1-5, with TRBD1 identical over 7 bases. The sequence derives from a man in his 60s with myelodysplastic syndrome. Some clones in this sample may be carry-over from other donors' samples. The sample here was peripheral blood mononuclear cells, taken before stem cell transplant. In DNA form, the CDR3 reads TGTGCCTGGAGTGCCTACACCCCGACAGGGCATGTGACGACGGATCAGCCCCAGCATTTT. Encoded protein: CAWSAYTPTGHVTTDQPQHF.